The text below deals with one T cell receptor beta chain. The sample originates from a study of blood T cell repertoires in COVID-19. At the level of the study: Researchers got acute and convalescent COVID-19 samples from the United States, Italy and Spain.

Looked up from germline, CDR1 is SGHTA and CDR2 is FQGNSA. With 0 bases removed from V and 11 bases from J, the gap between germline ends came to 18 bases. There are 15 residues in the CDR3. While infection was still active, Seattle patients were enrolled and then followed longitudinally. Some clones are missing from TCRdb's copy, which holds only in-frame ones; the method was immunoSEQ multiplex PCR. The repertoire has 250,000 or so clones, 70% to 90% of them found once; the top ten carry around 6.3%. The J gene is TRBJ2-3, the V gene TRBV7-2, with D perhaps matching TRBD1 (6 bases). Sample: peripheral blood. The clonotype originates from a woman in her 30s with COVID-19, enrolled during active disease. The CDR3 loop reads CASSLAGTLFNEQYF. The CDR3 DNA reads TGTGCCAGCAGCTTAGCGGGGACACTTTTCAACGAGCAGTATTTT.